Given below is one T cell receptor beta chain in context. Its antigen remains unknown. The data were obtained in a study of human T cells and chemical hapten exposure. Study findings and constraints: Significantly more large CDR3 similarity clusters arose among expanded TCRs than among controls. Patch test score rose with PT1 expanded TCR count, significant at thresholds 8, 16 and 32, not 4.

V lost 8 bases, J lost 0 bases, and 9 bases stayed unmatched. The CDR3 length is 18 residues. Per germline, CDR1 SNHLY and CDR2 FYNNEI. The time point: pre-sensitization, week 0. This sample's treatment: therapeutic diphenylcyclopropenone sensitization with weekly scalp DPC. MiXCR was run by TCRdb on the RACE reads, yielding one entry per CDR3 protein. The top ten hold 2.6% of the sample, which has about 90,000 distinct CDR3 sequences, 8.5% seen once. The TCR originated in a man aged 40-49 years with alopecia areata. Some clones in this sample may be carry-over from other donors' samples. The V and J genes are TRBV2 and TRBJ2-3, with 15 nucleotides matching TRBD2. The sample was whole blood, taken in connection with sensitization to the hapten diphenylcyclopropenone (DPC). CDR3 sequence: CASRPGLAGGHSTDTQYF. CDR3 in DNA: TGTGCCAGCCGCCCGGGACTAGCGGGAGGCCACAGCACAGATACGCAGTATTTT. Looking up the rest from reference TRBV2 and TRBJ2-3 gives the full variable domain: EPEVTQTPSHQVTQMGQEVILRCVPISNHLYFYWYRQILGQKVEFLVSFYNNEISEKSEIFDDQFSVERPDGSNFTLKIRSTKLEDSAMYFCASRPGLAGGHSTDTQYFGPGTRLTVL.